The subject of this entry is one T cell receptor beta chain. Antigen specificity is unknown. The data derive from a study of cytomegalovirus exposure and HLA in healthy donors. Study-level results: Overall, approximately 150 TCR beta chains were annotated as cytomegalovirus-associated. With high specificity and sensitivity, the classifier reportedly diagnosed cytomegalovirus status. A later analysis linked a missense variant in DCLRE1C to the trimming of TCR beta V and J genes.

Germline V CDR1 and CDR2: MDHEN, SYDVKM. This CDR3 contains 15 residues. After removal of 3 bases from V and 0 bases from J, the junction contained 3 bases not matched to a gene. PCR amplification relied on 60 Vbeta primers (plus 13 Jbeta primers). The method was immunoSEQ multiplex PCR; TCRdb's version includes in-frame clones alone and lacks a portion of them. The repertoire holds some 150,000 clones, with roughly 75% as singletons. Sequenced: PBMCs. The receptor was derived from a middle-aged man in good health and CMV-seronegative. The chain couples TRBV28 to TRBJ2-3, with 7 bases aligning to TRBD2. Written as DNA, the CDR3 is TGTGCCAGCAGTTTTCTTAGCGGGAGCACAGATACGCAGTATTTT. This gives the protein CASSFLSGSTDTQYF.